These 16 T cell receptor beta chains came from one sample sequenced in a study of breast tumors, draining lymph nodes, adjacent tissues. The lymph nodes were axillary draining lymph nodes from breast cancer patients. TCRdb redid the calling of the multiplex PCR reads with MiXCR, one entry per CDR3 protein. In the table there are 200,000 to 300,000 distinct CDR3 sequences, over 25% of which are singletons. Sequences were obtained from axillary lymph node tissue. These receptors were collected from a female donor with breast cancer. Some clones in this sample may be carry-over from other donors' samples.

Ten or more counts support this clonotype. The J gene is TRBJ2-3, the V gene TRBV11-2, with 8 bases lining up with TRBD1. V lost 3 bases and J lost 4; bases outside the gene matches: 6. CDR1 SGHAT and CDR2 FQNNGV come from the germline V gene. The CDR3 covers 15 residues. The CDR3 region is CASSFGQGLADTQYF. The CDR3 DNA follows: TGTGCCAGCAGCTTCGGACAGGGACTGGCAGATACGCAGTATTTT.

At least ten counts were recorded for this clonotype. The CDR3 spells CASDTASGQGLETQYF. CDR3 nucleotide sequence: TGTGCCAGCGATACGGCTAGCGGGCAGGGGCTGGAGACCCAGTACTTC. This rearrangement joins TRBV7-9 to TRBJ2-5; 8 nucleotides align to TRBD2. The CDR3 totals 16 residues. CDR1 and CDR2 (germline): SEHNR, FQNEAQ (reference sequence). With 8 bases clipped from V and 5 bases from J, the junction kept 16 bases outside the gene matches.

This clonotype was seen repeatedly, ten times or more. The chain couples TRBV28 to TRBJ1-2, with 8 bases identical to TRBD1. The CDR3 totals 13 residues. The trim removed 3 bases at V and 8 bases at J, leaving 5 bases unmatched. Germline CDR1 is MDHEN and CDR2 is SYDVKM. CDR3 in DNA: TGTGCCAGCAGTTTGCCAGGGGGCGGGGGCTACACCTTC. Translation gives CASSLPGGGGYTF.

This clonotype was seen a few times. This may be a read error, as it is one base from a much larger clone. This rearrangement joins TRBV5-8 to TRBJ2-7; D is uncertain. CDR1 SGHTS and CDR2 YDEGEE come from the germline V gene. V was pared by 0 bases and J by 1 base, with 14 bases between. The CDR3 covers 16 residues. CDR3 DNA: TGTGCCAGCAGCTTGGCCCCCGCGACACCTTCCTACGAGCAGTACTTC. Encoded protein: CASSLAPATPSYEQYF.

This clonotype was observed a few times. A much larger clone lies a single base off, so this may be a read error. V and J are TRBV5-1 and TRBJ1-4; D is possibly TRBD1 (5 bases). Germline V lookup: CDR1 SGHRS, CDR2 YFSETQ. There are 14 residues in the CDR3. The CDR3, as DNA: TGCGCCGGCAGCCCTGGAAGGGGTCCTGAAAAACTGTTTTTT. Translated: CAGSPGRGPEKLFF.

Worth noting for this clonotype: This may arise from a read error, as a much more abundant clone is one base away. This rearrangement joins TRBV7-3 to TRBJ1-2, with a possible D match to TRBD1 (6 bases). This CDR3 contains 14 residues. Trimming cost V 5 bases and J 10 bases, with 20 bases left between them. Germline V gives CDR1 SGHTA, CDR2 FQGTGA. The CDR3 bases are TGTGCCAGCAGCACGACAGGTGCGGGTGATGTCTACACCTTC. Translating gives CASSTTGAGDVYTF. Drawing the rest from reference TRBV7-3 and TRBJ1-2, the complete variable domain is GAGVSQTPSNKVTEKGKYVELRCDPISGHTALYWYRQSLGQGPEFLIYFQGTGAADDSGLPNDRFFAVRPEGSVSTLKIQRTERGDSAVYLCASSTTGAGDVYTFGSGTRLTVV.

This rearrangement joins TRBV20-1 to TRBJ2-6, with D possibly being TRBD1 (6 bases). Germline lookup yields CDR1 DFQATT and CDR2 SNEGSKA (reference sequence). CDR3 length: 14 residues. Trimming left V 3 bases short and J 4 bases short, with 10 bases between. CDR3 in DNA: TGCAGTGCTAGGCTGGGGACAGGGGCCAACGTCCTGACTTTC. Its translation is CSARLGTGANVLTF.

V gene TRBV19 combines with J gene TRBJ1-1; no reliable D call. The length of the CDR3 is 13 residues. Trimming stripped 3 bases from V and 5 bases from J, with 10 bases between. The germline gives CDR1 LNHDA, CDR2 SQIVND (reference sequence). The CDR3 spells CASSMSSVTEAFF. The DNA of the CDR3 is TGTGCCAGTAGTATGTCATCGGTTACTGAAGCTTTCTTT.

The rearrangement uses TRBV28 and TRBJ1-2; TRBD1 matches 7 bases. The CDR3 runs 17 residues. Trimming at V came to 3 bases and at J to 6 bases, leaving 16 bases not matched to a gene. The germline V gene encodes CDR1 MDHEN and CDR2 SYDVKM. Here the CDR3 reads CASSFTVPYRDSHGYTF. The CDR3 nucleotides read TGTGCCAGCAGTTTTACAGTACCGTACCGGGACAGCCATGGCTACACCTTC.

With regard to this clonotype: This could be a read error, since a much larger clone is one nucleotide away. The CDR3 reads CASSLFLAAQRKRGYTF. DNA for the CDR3: TGTGCCAGCAGCTTGTTTCTGGCAGCTCAAAGAAAACGTGGCTACACCTTC. The chain couples TRBV13 to TRBJ1-2; the D is unclear. CDR1 is PRHDT and CDR2 is FYEKMQ in the germline V gene (reference sequence). The CDR3 is 17 amino acids. Trimming took 3 bases from V and 7 from J, leaving 24 bases between them.

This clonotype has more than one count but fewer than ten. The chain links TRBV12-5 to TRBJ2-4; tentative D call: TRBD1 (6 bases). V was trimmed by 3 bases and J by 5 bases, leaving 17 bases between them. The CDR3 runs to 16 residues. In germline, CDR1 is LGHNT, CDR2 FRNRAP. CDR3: CASGFAPTGPQNIQYF. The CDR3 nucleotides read TGTGCTAGTGGTTTCGCTCCAACAGGGCCCCAAAACATTCAGTACTTC.

CDR3 protein: CSATDGNSNQPQHF. The CDR3 DNA is TGCAGTGCTACGGACGGGAATAGCAATCAGCCCCAGCATTTT. The gene calls are TRBV20-1 and TRBJ1-5; D not certain. Germline V gene data show CDR1 as DFQATT and CDR2 as SNEGSKA (reference sequence). The CDR3 sequence is 14 residues long. Deletions cut 4 bases from V and 0 bases from J, with 10 bases between.

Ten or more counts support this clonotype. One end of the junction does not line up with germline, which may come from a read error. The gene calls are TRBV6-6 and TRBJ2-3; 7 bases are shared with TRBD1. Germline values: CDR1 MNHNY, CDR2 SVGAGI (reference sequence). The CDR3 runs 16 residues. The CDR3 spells CASRYYRDRSTDTQYF. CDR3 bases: TGTGCCAGCAGATACTACCGGGACAGAAGCACAGATACGCAGTATTTT.

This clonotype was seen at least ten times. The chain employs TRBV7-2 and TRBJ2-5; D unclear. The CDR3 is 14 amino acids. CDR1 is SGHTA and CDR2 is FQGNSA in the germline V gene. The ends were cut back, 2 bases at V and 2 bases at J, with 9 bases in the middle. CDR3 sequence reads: CASSLRWSQETQYF. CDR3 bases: TGTGCCAGCAGCTTAAGGTGGAGTCAAGAGACCCAGTACTTC.

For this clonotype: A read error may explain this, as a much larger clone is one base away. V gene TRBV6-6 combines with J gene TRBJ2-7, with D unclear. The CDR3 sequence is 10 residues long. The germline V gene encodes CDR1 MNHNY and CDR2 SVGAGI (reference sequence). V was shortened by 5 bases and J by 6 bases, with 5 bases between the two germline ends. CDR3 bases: TGTGCCAGCAGTCGGACCGAGCAGTACTTC. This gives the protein CASSRTEQYF.

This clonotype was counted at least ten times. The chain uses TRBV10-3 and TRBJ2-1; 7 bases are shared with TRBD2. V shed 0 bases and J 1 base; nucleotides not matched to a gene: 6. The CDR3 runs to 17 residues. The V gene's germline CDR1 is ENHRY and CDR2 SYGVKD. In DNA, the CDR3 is TGTGCCATCAGTGAGTCGATGGCGGGAGTTTCCTACAATGAGCAGTTCTTC. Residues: CAISESMAGVSYNEQFF.